This entry concerns a single TCR beta chain. Its antigen remains unknown. This entry comes from a study of CD8 T cells in ankylosing spondylitis. Findings and limits, study-wide: Ankylosing spondylitis blood seemed to carry a telltale TCR beta motif made of seven or eight highly homologous variants. Peripheral blood samples showed relatively rare disease-linked clones, and these clones were CD8+. Disease-associated clones were reportedly significantly overrepresented in matched ankylosing spondylitis synovial fluid.

Trimming removed 6 bases from V and 11 bases from J, with 16 bases in between. Germline V gene lookup returns CDR1 SGHTA and CDR2 FQGNSA. The CDR3 length is 12 residues. TCRdb redid the calling of the 5' RACE reads with MiXCR, one entry per CDR3 protein. The sample has 150,000 to 200,000 distinct CDR3 sequences, around 10% seen once; the top ten hold almost 30%. This TCR came from a male donor with ankylosing spondylitis or in good health (not recorded which). V and J are TRBV7-2 and TRBJ1-1; weak D call: TRBD1 (6 bases). The sequencing input was blood, either unsorted or a sorted T cell fraction (not recorded which). The CDR3 bases are TGTGCCAGCAGAAGTAACGGGGGGCCTGCTTTCTTT. This gives the protein CASRSNGGPAFF.